The 25 T cell receptor beta chains in this list originate from one sample, sequenced in a study of blood T cells in healthy people across ages. The authors ran a second PCR of about 6 to 12 cycles using a sample-barcoded 5' primer and a J-beta primer mix. TCRdb re-derived calls from the 5' RACE reads in MiXCR, one entry per CDR3 protein. Here the sample spans about 780,000 distinct CDR3 sequences, 35% to 50% being singletons. Sequencing input: blood. These TCRs come from an older man in good health.

About this clonotype: A read error may explain this, as a much larger clone is one base away. The CDR3 region has the DNA TGTGCCAGCAGCTTCGGGGGAGGGCTCACAGGTACGCAGTATTTT. This encodes CASSFGGGLTGTQYF. This rearrangement joins TRBV7-8 to TRBJ2-3, with 7 bases lining up with TRBD2. Germline V CDR1 and CDR2: SGHVS, FQNEAQ. The length of the CDR3 is 15 residues.

This clonotype has just a few counts. The CDR3 DNA reads TGCAGCGTAGGGACACCTCCTAGCACAGATACGCAGTATTTT. Encoded protein: CSVGTPPSTDTQYF. This sequence joins TRBV29-1 and TRBJ2-3; tentatively, D is TRBD1 (6 bases). The CDR3 spans 14 residues. Germline CDR1 is SQVTM and CDR2 is ANQGSEA. V was shortened by 6 bases and J by 0 bases, with 13 bases between the two germline ends.

The genes are TRBV5-1 and TRBJ2-7; TRBD1 aligns across 7 bases. Unmatched junction bases numbered 12, after V lost 3 bases and J lost 6 bases. CDR1 SGHRS and CDR2 YFSETQ come from the germline V gene. The CDR3 contains 15 residues. The CDR3 reads CASSYRTGTTGEQYF. CDR3 DNA: TGCGCCAGCAGCTACCGGACAGGTACAACGGGCGAGCAGTACTTC. The variable domain in full, with the rest retrieved from reference TRBV5-1 and TRBJ2-7, is KAGVTQTPRYLIKTRGQQVTLSCSPISGHRSVSWYQQTPGQGLQFLFEYFSETQRNKGNFPGRFSGRQFSNSRSEMNVSTLELGDSALYLCASSYRTGTTGEQYFGPGTRLTVT.

This clonotype was recorded a few times. The gene calls are TRBV3-1 and TRBJ2-3; TRBD2 matches at 12 bases. CDR3 length equals 15 residues. Germline values: CDR1 LGHDT, CDR2 YNNKEL (reference sequence). Germline trimming cut 3 bases from V and 4 bases from J; bases unmatched to any gene: 2. The CDR3 DNA is TGTGCCAGCAGCCAGGGACTAGCGGGTTCAGATACGCAGTATTTT. Translating it yields CASSQGLAGSDTQYF.

This clonotype appeared a few times. The rearrangement uses TRBV10-3 and TRBJ2-7, with D possibly being TRBD1 or TRBD2 (5 bases each). The CDR3 sequence is 12 residues long. Trimming left V 4 bases short and J 6 bases short, with 10 bases between. Germline CDR1 reads ENHRY; CDR2 reads SYGVKD. CDR3 region: CAISASGLEQYF. CDR3 nucleotides: TGTGCCATCAGTGCATCGGGGCTCGAGCAGTACTTC.

The rearrangement joins TRBV6-5 to TRBJ2-3, with D unresolved. Germline assignment: CDR1 MNHEY and CDR2 SVGAGI. CDR3 length: 13 residues. V was pared by 6 bases and J by 6 bases, with 13 bases between. CDR3 sequence: CASRNTPRDTQYF. DNA of the CDR3: TGTGCCAGCAGGAACACTCCGCGGGATACGCAGTATTTT.

The V gene is TRBV20-1, the J gene TRBJ2-3; 13 nucleotides line up with TRBD2. The CDR3 has 17 amino acids. From germline, CDR1 is DFQATT and CDR2 SNEGSKA (reference sequence). Trimming removed 3 bases from V and 1 base from J; junction bases left unmatched: 7. Here the CDR3 DNA reads TGCAGTGCTAGGACTAGCGGGAGGTTTGAGGGCACAGATACGCAGTATTTT. This codes for CSARTSGRFEGTDTQYF.

The table lists this clonotype with a few counts. The V call is TRBV29-1, the J call TRBJ2-3; D gene unclear. The CDR3 totals 10 residues. V shed 6 bases and J shed 4 bases, with 5 bases lying between them. Germline-derived CDR1 and CDR2 are SQVTM and ANQGSEA. The CDR3 sequence: CSVPSDTQYF. CDR3 coding DNA: TGCAGCGTACCGTCAGATACGCAGTATTTT.

The J gene is TRBJ2-7, the V gene TRBV20-1, with D perhaps TRBD2 (5 bases). This CDR3 has 16 amino acids. V lost 0 bases and J 4 bases, leaving 19 bases between the germline ends. Germline-derived CDR1 and CDR2 are DFQATT and SNEGSKA (reference sequence). This CDR3 reads CSAREAKLGVQYEQYF. For the CDR3, the DNA is TGCAGTGCTAGAGAGGCCAAACTAGGAGTACAGTACGAGCAGTACTTC.

The chain has TRBV7-9 and TRBJ2-7; 7 bases match TRBD1. This CDR3 comprises 15 residues. Trimming at V came to 4 bases and at J to 3 bases, leaving 9 bases not matched to a gene. Germline CDR1 and CDR2: SEHNR and FQNEAQ (reference sequence). The CDR3 reads CASSSVTGTVYEQYF. In DNA form, the CDR3 reads TGTGCCAGCAGCTCCGTGACAGGGACCGTCTACGAGCAGTACTTC. Filled out from reference TRBV7-9 and TRBJ2-7, the complete variable domain reads DTGVSQNPRHKITKRGQNVTFRCDPISEHNRLYWYRQTLGQGPEFLTYFQNEAQLEKSRLLSDRFSAERPKGSFSTLEIQRTEQGDSAMYLCASSSVTGTVYEQYFGPGTRLTVT.

For this clonotype: This may be a read error: a much more frequent sequence differs by one nucleotide. The chain couples TRBV6-4 to TRBJ2-5; possibly TRBD2 for D (5 bases). Per germline, CDR1 MRHNA and CDR2 SNTAGT. The CDR3 consists of 13 residues. Trimming removed 5 bases at V and 11 bases at J, with 18 bases between. The CDR3 region is CASSQERLGEQYF. CDR3 bases: TGTGCCAGCAGTCAAGAAAGACTCGGGGAGCAGTACTTC.

V usage is TRBV4-3 and J usage is TRBJ2-6; possibly TRBD1 for D (5 bases). Germline V lookup: CDR1 LGHNA, CDR2 YSLEER. V was cut by 1 base and J by 4 bases, with 11 bases left in between. The CDR3 length is 16 residues. The CDR3 nucleotides are TGCGCCAGCAGCCAAGGTAGGGGCGGCGGGGCCAACGTCCTGACTTTC. This encodes CASSQGRGGGANVLTF.

This chain joins TRBV28 and TRBJ2-4; no definite D call. TRBJ2-5 matches the DNA end more closely, so the J call is doubtful. This CDR3 is 12 amino acids long. Germline V lookup: CDR1 MDHEN, CDR2 SYDVKM. The CDR3 nucleotides read TGTGCCAGCGGCGAGGTGTTTGAGACCCAGTACTTC. Translating gives CASGEVFETQYF.

Only a few counts were recorded for this clonotype. V and J are TRBV7-2 and TRBJ2-1; possible D gene TRBD1, 5 bases. The J call may not be correct, given that the DNA end is closer to TRBJ2-7. CDR1 SGHTA and CDR2 FQGNSA come from the germline V gene. This CDR3 has 17 residues. CDR3 bases: TGTGCCAGCCGCTCTCCTATGGGGCAGAGCTCCTACAATGAGCAGTACTTC. This gives the protein CASRSPMGQSSYNEQYF.

On this clonotype itself: A much larger clone differs by one base, so this may be a read error. The chain employs TRBV7-2 and TRBJ2-1; maybe TRBD1 (6 bases). This CDR3 is 15 amino acids long. Germline V gene sequence: CDR1 SGHTA, CDR2 FQGNSA. The DNA for the CDR3 is TGTGCCAGCAGCTCAGGGGATCTAGATTACAGTGAGCAGTTCTTC. It specifies CASSSGDLDYSEQFF. Full variable domain (missing parts from reference TRBV7-2 and TRBJ2-1): GAGVSQSPSNKVTEKGKDVELRCDPISGHTALYWYRQSLGQGLEFLIYFQGNSAPDKSGLPSDRFSAERTGGSVSTLTIQRTQQEDSAVYLCASSSGDLDYSEQFFGPGTRLTVL.

This chain joins TRBV20-1 and TRBJ2-7; TRBD1 matches 12 bases. The CDR3 runs 16 residues. Germline trimming cut 1 base from V and 5 bases from J; bases unmatched to any gene: 9. Germline CDR1 and CDR2: DFQATT and SNEGSKA (reference sequence). The CDR3 DNA reads TGCAGTGCTAGAGTTAGAAGGGGACAGGGGGCCGACGAGCAGTACTTC. Its protein product is CSARVRRGQGADEQYF.

This clonotype came up a few times. This sequence joins TRBV7-9 and TRBJ2-5; a possible D gene is TRBD2 (5 bases). This CDR3 has 14 residues. Trimming stripped 3 bases from V and 11 bases from J, with 19 bases between. The germline CDR1 and CDR2 sequences are SEHNR and FQNEAQ (reference sequence). Here the CDR3 reads CASSFSASWNEQYF. DNA of the CDR3: TGTGCCAGCAGCTTTAGCGCGAGCTGGAATGAGCAGTACTTC.

This clonotype was recorded at least ten times. V usage is TRBV12-3 or TRBV12-4 and J usage is TRBJ2-1; TRBD2 matches 7 bases. This CDR3 is 16 amino acids long. V shed 2 bases and J 0 bases; nucleotides not matched to a gene: 4. CDR3 nucleotide sequence: TGTGCCAGCAGTTTATTGCGGGAGAGCTCCTACAATGAGCAGTTCTTC. It codes for CASSLLRESSYNEQFF.

This clonotype was seen more than once but under ten times. This chain links TRBV29-1 with TRBJ2-5; 8 bases fit TRBD2. This CDR3 is 17 amino acids long. Germline lookup yields CDR1 SQVTM and CDR2 ANQGSEA. J gave up 6 bases and V 0 bases, and 15 bases lay outside the gene matches. The CDR3 here is CSVEDFPLGLERQTQYF. The CDR3 DNA sequence: TGCAGCGTTGAAGACTTCCCCCTGGGACTAGAAAGACAGACCCAGTACTTC.

With respect to this clonotype: With a much larger clone just one base away, this may be a read error. The chain joins TRBV27 to TRBJ2-5; tentatively, D is TRBD1 (6 bases). Gene TRBJ2-7 matches the end of the DNA better, so the J call may be wrong. Per the germline V gene, CDR1 is MNHEY and CDR2 is SMNVEV (reference sequence). This CDR3 is built from 14 residues. CDR3 sequence (DNA): TGTGCCGGCAGTCCCTCCGGGACACTGTACGAGCAGTACTTC. Translation: CAGSPSGTLYEQYF.

This clonotype was observed a single time. The chain uses TRBV9 and TRBJ2-1; TRBD1 agrees at 9 bases. CDR1 and CDR2 from the germline V gene are SGDLS and YYNGEE. The CDR3 is 14 residues long. The trim removed 4 bases at V and 9 bases at J, leaving 8 bases unmatched. The CDR3 region is CASSPGQGIPEQFF. In DNA form, the CDR3 reads TGTGCCAGCAGCCCGGGACAGGGAATCCCTGAGCAGTTCTTC.

This chain connects TRBV12-3 or TRBV12-4 to TRBJ1-5, with 8 positions matching TRBD1. This CDR3 region has 16 residues. J lost 4 bases, V lost 6 bases, and 11 bases had no gene match. The CDR3: CASRVTGANINQPQHF. In DNA form, the CDR3 reads TGTGCCAGCAGGGTGACAGGGGCCAACATAAATCAGCCCCAGCATTTT.

This clonotype was counted between two and nine times. The chain uses TRBV5-1 and TRBJ2-5, with TRBD2 identical over 10 bases. Germline lookup yields CDR1 SGHRS and CDR2 YFSETQ. CDR3 length: 14 amino acids. The V segment lost 6 bases and the J segment 11 bases; nucleotides outside the gene matches: 13. CDR3 amino acids: CASTLAGVYNEQYF. In DNA, the CDR3 is TGCGCCAGCACCCTAGCGGGGGTCTACAATGAGCAGTACTTC.

V and J are TRBV7-9 and TRBJ2-1; 7 bases are shared with TRBD2. CDR1 and CDR2 from the germline V gene are SEHNR and FQNEAQ (reference sequence). There are 16 residues in the CDR3. V lost 5 bases to trimming and J lost 2 bases; unmatched junction nucleotides: 9. The CDR3 protein is CASSPAGRPAYNEQFF. CDR3 bases: TGTGCCAGCAGCCCAGCGGGGAGACCGGCCTACAATGAGCAGTTCTTC.

V is TRBV5-6 and J is TRBJ1-1; 8 positions match TRBD1. Germline lookup yields CDR1 SGHDT and CDR2 YYEEEE. V shed 2 bases and J 6 bases; nucleotides not matched to a gene: 15. CDR3 length: 17 residues. The DNA of the CDR3 is TGTGCCAGCAGCTTCAGGGGATGGCAGGGGGCAGGGTCTGAAGCTTTCTTT. Amino acids: CASSFRGWQGAGSEAFF.